This section outlines one T cell receptor beta chain sequence together with its context. This entry comes from a study of T cells in Graves' hyperthyroidism and ophthalmopathy. Study in general: Staff took peripheral blood when the initial diagnosis was made, before any treatment began.

Regions amplified from RNA transcripts were the TCR beta CDR3 regions. The HTBI primer set drove a first-round RT-PCR of the TCR CDR3. TCRdb ran MiXCR on the multiplex PCR reads and lists one entry per CDR3 protein. The table lists about 710,000 distinct CDR3 sequences, roughly 15% of them singletons. The CDR3 runs to 16 residues. Losses at the gene ends were 3 bases for V and 1 base for J; bases not matched to a gene: 6. CDR1 SQVTM and CDR2 ANQGSEA come from the germline V gene. The source material was blood. V usage is TRBV29-1 and J usage is TRBJ2-1; 10 bases match TRBD2. The receptor's source is a man aged 18 to 29 with Graves' hyperthyroidism. In DNA, the CDR3 is TGCAGCGTTGAGGGCCTAGCGGGAGAGTCCTACAATGAGCAGTTCTTC. Protein sequence: CSVEGLAGESYNEQFF.